A single sample is the source of the 9 T cell receptor beta chains below, sequenced in a study of T cell responses to AZD1222 COVID-19 vaccine. Method: immunoSEQ multiplex PCR; TCRdb's copy keeps in-frame clones and lacks some. Of tens of thousands of clones in the sample, more than 90% are singletons; the top ten hold around 4.5%. The input for sequencing was peripheral blood, taken 28 days after the second AZD1222 dose. Every receptor here comes from an adult who received the AZD1222 COVID-19 vaccine.

This rearrangement joins TRBV19 to TRBJ2-1, with TRBD2 matching over 9 bases. J was trimmed by 4 bases and V by 10 bases; bases with no gene match: 11. The germline gives CDR1 LNHDA, CDR2 SQIVND (reference sequence). This CDR3 contains 15 residues. The CDR3 sequence: CATLSGSRRYNEQFF. CDR3 DNA: TGTGCCACCCTTAGCGGGAGCAGGAGATACAATGAGCAGTTCTTC.

The chain recombines TRBV7-9 with TRBJ2-7; 12 nucleotides match TRBD2. V shed 5 bases and J 5 bases; nucleotides not matched to a gene: 7. This CDR3 has 15 residues. Germline lookup yields CDR1 SEHNR and CDR2 FQNEAQ (reference sequence). The CDR3 region has the DNA TGTGCCAGCAGCCCTAGCGGGAGGGCCGGGAACGAGCAGTACTTC. Translation gives CASSPSGRAGNEQYF.

This clone occurred once. This chain uses TRBV28 with TRBJ1-6; 10 nucleotides align to TRBD1. Germline V gene lookup returns CDR1 MDHEN and CDR2 SYDVKM. This CDR3 comprises 15 residues. Losses at the gene ends were 6 bases for V and 9 bases for J; bases not matched to a gene: 8. The DNA of the CDR3 is TGTGCCAGCAGCCGGGACAGGGGAGTAATTTCACCCCTCCACTTT. This sequence encodes CASSRDRGVISPLHF.

The chain uses TRBV7-9 and TRBJ1-6; D is ambiguous. V lost 4 bases, J lost 10 bases, and 14 bases lay in between. The V gene's germline CDR1 is SEHNR and CDR2 FQNEAQ (reference sequence). The CDR3 extends over 14 amino acids. DNA of the CDR3: TGTGCCAGCAGCTCCCTTTACGGTGGGTCACCCCTCCACTTT. It encodes CASSSLYGGSPLHF.

In its sample, this clone was seen once. The rearrangement joins TRBV19 to TRBJ2-3, with D perhaps TRBD2 (6 bases). This CDR3 is built from 14 residues. V was clipped by 4 bases and J by 6 bases, with 14 bases between them. Germline V lookup: CDR1 LNHDA, CDR2 SQIVND (reference sequence). The CDR3 DNA follows: TGTGCCAGTAGTACTCGGGGGTTGAGGGATACGCAGTATTTT. This gives the protein CASSTRGLRDTQYF.

The genes are TRBV19 and TRBJ2-1, with 8 bases aligning to TRBD2. Trimming took 6 bases from V and 5 from J; bases not matched to a gene: 12. The CDR3 totals 16 residues. Germline V CDR1 and CDR2: LNHDA, SQIVND (reference sequence). CDR3: CASSGGPGLDHNEQFF. For the CDR3, the DNA is TGTGCCAGTAGCGGAGGACCGGGACTAGATCACAATGAGCAGTTCTTC. Full variable domain (outside the CDR3, taken from reference TRBV19 and TRBJ2-1): DGGITQSPKYLFRKEGQNVTLSCEQNLNHDAMYWYRQDPGQGLRLIYYSQIVNDFQKGDIAEGYSVSREKKESFPLTVTSAQKNPTAFYLCASSGGPGLDHNEQFFGPGTRLTVL.

This chain joins TRBV27 and TRBJ1-2; TRBD1 might be the D (6 bases). V shed 6 bases and J shed 0 bases, with 14 bases lying between them. CDR3 size: 15 residues. Germline V gene sequence: CDR1 MNHEY, CDR2 SMNVEV (reference sequence). The CDR3 region has the DNA TGTGCCAGCAGGGAGACAGGCGGTCCTAACTATGGCTACACCTTC. The encoded protein is CASRETGGPNYGYTF.

This clone appeared once. V usage is TRBV7-6 and J usage is TRBJ2-1; 8 bases align to TRBD2. With V trimmed by 2 bases and J by 6 bases, 6 bases remained unmatched. The CDR3 totals 15 residues. Germline V gene data show CDR1 as SGHVS and CDR2 as FNYEAQ. CDR3 loop: CASSLSSGSTNEQFF. The CDR3 DNA reads TGTGCCAGCAGCTTATCCAGCGGGAGCACCAATGAGCAGTTCTTC.

V gene TRBV10-3 combines with J gene TRBJ2-7, with 12 bases aligning to TRBD2. V shed 6 bases, J shed 0 bases, and the junction held 3 bases outside the gene matches. The CDR3 consists of 15 residues. The V gene's germline CDR1 is ENHRY and CDR2 SYGVKD. The CDR3 coding sequence is TGTGCCATCAGAGGACTAGCGGGGATCTCCTACGAGCAGTACTTC. This translates into CAIRGLAGISYEQYF.